The T cell receptor (beta chain) under discussion was sequenced for a study of post-analysis software for immune sequencing data. Overall study findings and caveats: Roughly 5 TRBV segments (TRBV5-6, TRBV5-1 and TRBV20-1 among them) occurred more frequently in patients than in controls.

Germline V lookup: CDR1 SGHTA, CDR2 FQGNSA. The CDR3 is 15 amino acids. The sample holds one count of this clonotype. The target antigen is unknown. At one of its ends the junction is not consistent with the germline gene, which may arise from a read error. cDNA libraries for TCR beta contained unique molecular identifiers. Approximately 500,000 cDNA molecules were obtained per 1 to 10 million input T cells. Each CDR3 protein gets one entry after TCRdb re-called the PCR reads with MiXCR. This sample has approximately 440,000 distinct CDR3 sequences, with around 40% found just once. The TCR originated in a girl between 10 and 17 years old with multiple sclerosis. This sequence joins TRBV7-2 and TRBJ2-7; no firm D call. Material: blood. CDR3 nucleotide sequence: TGTGCCAGCAGCTTAGGGGCTGGAAGCTCCTACGGGCAGTACTTC. Its translation is CASSLGAGSSYGQYF.